The clone carrying this T cell receptor (beta chain) was found many times. Its antigen is not identified. Beta-chain TCR CDR3 regions were amplified from RNA transcripts. Amplification began with first-round RT-PCR using HTBI primers, then second-round multiplex PCR was performed. Each CDR3 protein is one row after TCRdb ran MiXCR on the multiplex PCR reads. The table shows around 1.1 million distinct CDR3 sequences, with approximately 35% occurring only once. The data were obtained in a study of Graves' ophthalmopathy and Graves' hyperthyroidism. This CDR3 contains 12 residues. Trimming shortened V by 1 base and J by 7 bases, and 4 bases separated the two germline ends. CDR1 and CDR2 from the germline V gene are KGHDR and SFDVKD. Overall study results and limits: Blood also harbored most expanded thyroid clonotypes above 0.001 frequency.

The sequencing sample was made of peripheral blood or thyroid tissue (not recorded which). The chain has TRBV24-1 and TRBJ1-5; D not resolved. The TCR was taken from an adult man with Graves' hyperthyroidism. This CDR3 is CATSDFGQPQHF. CDR3 in DNA: TGTGCCACCAGTGATTTTGGACAGCCCCAGCATTTT.